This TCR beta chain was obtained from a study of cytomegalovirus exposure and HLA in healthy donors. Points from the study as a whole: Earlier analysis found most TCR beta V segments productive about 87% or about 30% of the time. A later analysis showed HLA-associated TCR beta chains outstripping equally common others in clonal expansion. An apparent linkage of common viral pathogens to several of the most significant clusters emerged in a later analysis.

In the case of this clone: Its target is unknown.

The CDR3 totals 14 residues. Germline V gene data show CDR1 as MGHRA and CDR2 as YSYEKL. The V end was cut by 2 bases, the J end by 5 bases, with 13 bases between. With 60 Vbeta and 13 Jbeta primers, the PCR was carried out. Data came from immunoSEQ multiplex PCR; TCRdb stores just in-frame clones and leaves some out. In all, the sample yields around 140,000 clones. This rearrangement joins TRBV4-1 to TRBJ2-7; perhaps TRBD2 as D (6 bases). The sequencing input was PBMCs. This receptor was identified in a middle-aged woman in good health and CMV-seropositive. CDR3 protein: CASSQPAGKDEQYF. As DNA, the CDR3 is TGCGCCAGCAGCCAACCTGCGGGAAAGGACGAGCAGTACTTC.